The T cell receptor beta chain described here comes from a study of shared clonotypes between healthy human individuals. General study points: The represented genetic and exposure-history diversity was limited by the small number of donors. Despite large depth, rarefaction showed incomplete sorted-subset sequencing.

Naive CD45RA+ and memory CD45RA-negative subsets were split from CD4+ cells. Comment on this clone: What it binds is not known.

CDR3 length: 16 residues. With 1 base clipped from V and 4 bases from J, the junction kept 9 bases outside the gene matches. Germline V gene lookup returns CDR1 SGHVS and CDR2 FNYEAQ. Every subset had its genomic DNA shared out evenly among several immunoSEQ plates. Sequenced by immunoSEQ multiplex PCR; TCRdb stores in-frame clones only, minus some. The sample has more than 1.2 million clones; around 98.5% are singletons. The chain uses TRBV7-6 and TRBJ2-5; 7 bases fit TRBD1. The clonotype was recovered from a man between 25 and 39 years old in good health. Material: naive CD4+ T cells sorted from blood. As to subset: CD45RA+ positively selected. In nucleotides, the CDR3 is TGTGCCAGCAGCTTAGTAGGACAGGAAAGGAGAGAGACCCAGTACTTC. Translating it yields CASSLVGQERRETQYF.